This TCR beta chain was retrieved from a study of cytomegalovirus exposure and HLA in healthy donors. Whole-study results and caveats: TCR sequences were mostly rare, though some public TCRs occurred in many donors. Association of approximately 16,000 TCR beta sequences with HLA alleles was found at 0.05 false discovery rate in a later analysis. Researchers had no immune exposure information except CMV serostatus available.

Of note for this clone: No antigen is known for it.

V shed 8 bases and J 2 bases; nucleotides not matched to a gene: 2. Germline-derived CDR1 and CDR2 are MDHEN and SYDVKM. The CDR3 is 13 residues long. Use of 60 Vbeta and 13 Jbeta primers characterized the PCR. Profiled with immunoSEQ multiplex PCR; TCRdb holds only in-frame clones, not every one. The table shows around 75,000 clones, with about 70% occurring only once. This sequence originates from a young man in good health and CMV-seronegative. The sequenced material came from PBMCs. The rearrangement joins TRBV28 to TRBJ2-3, with 9 bases fitting TRBD1. The CDR3 loop is CASGDRATDTQYF. CDR3 nucleotide sequence: TGTGCCAGCGGGGACAGGGCCACAGATACGCAGTATTTT.